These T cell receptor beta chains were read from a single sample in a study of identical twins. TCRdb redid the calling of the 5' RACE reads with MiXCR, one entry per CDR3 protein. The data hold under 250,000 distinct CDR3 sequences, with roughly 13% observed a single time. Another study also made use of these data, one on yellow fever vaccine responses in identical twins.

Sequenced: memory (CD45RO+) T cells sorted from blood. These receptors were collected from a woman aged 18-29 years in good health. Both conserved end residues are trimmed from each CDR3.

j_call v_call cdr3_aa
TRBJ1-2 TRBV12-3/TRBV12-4 ASSFLGQNGYT
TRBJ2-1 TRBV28 ASSLLGLGNEQF
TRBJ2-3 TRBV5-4 ASSVGRGVTQY
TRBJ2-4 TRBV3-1 ASSQEGLSNIQY
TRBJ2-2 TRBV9 ASSGGTLMTGELF
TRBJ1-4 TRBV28 ASSNRAPDEKLF
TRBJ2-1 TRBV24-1 ATSRGNEQF
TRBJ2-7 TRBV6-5 ASSYMAGSAYEQY
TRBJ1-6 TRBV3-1 ASSQGGTPLH
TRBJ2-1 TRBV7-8 ASSLVPGARVRNEQF
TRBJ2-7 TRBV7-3 ASSPSEGAGLHEQY
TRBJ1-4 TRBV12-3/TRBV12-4 ASQEDPWNEKLF
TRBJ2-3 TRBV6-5 ASSYRAEVTDTQY
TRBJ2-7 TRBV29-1 SATLGVSIYEQY
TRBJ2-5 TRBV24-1 ATSEGWGTTQETQY
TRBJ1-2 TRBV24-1 ATSDNRGYGYT
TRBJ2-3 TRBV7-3 ASSPLWGQADTQY
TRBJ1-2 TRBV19 ASSEDRWAIGYT